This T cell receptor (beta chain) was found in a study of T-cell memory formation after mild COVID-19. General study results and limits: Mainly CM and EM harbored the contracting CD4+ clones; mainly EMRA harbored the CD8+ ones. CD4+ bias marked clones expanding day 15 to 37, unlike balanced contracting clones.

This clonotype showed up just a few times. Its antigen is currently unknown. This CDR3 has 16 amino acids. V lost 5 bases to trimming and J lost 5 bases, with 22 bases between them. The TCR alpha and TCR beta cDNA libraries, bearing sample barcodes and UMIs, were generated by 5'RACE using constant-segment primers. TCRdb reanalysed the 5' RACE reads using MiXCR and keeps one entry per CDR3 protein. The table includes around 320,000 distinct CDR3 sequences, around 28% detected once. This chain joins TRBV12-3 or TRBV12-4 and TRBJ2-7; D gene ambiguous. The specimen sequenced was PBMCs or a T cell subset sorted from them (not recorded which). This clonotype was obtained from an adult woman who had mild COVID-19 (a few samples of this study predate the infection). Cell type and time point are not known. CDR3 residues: CASSPHEPGWSDEQYF. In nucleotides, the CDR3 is TGTGCCAGCAGTCCCCATGAACCGGGTTGGAGCGACGAGCAGTACTTC.